This T cell receptor (beta chain) came from a study of blood T cell repertoires in COVID-19. On the study more broadly: The samples span acute and convalescent COVID-19 from the United States, Italy and Spain. T cells, B-cell-depleted T cells, or PBMCs provided the cDNA or gDNA that served as material.

How the authors handled the data: The authors estimated nucleated cell counts from reference gene primer amplification. Method: immunoSEQ multiplex PCR; TCRdb's copy keeps in-frame clones and lacks some. D and trimming come from the DNA, and the V and J calls and clone size come from that table. Seen here are some 210,000 clones, around 84% observed once, and the top ten hold around 20%. The length of the CDR3 is 15 residues. The J segment lost 6 bases and the V segment lost 4 bases, leaving 6 bases of the junction unmatched. Germline V gene data show CDR1 as SGDLS and CDR2 as YYNGEE. The specimen was peripheral blood. The receptor was derived from a human donor in a cohort sampled during active COVID-19. This chain connects TRBV9 to TRBJ2-1; 11 nucleotides line up with TRBD2. CDR3 DNA sequence: TGTGCCAGCAGCCCTACTAGCGGGGGACCCAATGAGCAGTTCTTC. It codes for CASSPTSGGPNEQFF.